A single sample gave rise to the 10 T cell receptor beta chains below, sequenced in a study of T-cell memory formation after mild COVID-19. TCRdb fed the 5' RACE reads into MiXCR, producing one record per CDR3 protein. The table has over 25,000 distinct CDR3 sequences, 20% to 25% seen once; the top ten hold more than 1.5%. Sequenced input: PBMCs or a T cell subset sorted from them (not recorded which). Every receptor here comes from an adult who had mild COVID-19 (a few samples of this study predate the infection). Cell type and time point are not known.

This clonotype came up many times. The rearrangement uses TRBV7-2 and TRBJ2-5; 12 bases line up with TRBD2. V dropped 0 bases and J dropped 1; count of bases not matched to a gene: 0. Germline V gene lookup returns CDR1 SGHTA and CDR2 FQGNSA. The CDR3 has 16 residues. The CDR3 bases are TGTGCCAGCAGCTTAGCGGGACTAGCGGGCCAAGAGACCCAGTACTTC. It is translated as CASSLAGLAGQETQYF. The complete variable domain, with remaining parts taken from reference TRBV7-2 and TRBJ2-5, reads GAGVSQSPSNKVTEKGKDVELRCDPISGHTALYWYRQSLGQGLEFLIYFQGNSAPDKSGLPSDRFSAERTGGSVSTLTIQRTQQEDSAVYLCASSLAGLAGQETQYFGPGTRLLVL.

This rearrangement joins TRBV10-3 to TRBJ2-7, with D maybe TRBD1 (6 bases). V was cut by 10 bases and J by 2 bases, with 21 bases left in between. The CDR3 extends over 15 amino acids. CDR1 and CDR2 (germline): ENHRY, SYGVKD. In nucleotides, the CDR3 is TGTGCCACGATGGGGCGTCGGACAGAGGCCTACGAGCAGTACTTC. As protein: CATMGRRTEAYEQYF.

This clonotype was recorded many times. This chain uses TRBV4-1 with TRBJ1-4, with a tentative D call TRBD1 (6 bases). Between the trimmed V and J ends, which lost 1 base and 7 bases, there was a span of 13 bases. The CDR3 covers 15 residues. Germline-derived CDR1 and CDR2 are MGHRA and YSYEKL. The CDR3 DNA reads TGCGCCAGCAGCCAAGTTGGGGGCCTGACTGAAAAACTGTTTTTT. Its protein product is CASSQVGGLTEKLFF.

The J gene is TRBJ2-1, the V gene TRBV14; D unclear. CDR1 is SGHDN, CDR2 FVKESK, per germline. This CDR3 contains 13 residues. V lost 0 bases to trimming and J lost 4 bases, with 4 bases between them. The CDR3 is CASSQEIYNEQFF. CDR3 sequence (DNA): TGTGCCAGCAGCCAAGAGATATACAATGAGCAGTTCTTC.

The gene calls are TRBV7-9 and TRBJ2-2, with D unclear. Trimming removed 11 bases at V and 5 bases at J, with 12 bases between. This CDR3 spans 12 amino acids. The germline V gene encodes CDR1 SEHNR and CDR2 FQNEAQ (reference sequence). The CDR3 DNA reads TGTGCCCGCGACGGGCCTACCGGGGAGCTGTTTTTT. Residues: CARDGPTGELFF.

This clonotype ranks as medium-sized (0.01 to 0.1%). For the CDR3, the DNA is TGTGCCAGCAGTTACGAGTATGGGGCAGATACGCAGTATTTT. This codes for CASSYEYGADTQYF. V usage is TRBV6-6 and J usage is TRBJ2-3, with D hard to call. Germline V lookup: CDR1 MNHNY, CDR2 SVGAGI (reference sequence). This CDR3 region has 14 residues. Trimming pared 2 bases from V and 4 bases from J, leaving 10 bases between.

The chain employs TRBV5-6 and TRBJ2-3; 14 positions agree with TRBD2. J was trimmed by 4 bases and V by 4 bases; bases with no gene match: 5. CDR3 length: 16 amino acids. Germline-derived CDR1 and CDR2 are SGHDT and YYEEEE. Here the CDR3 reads CASSDGTSGSADTQYF. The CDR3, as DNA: TGTGCCAGCAGCGATGGGACTAGCGGGAGTGCAGATACGCAGTATTTT.

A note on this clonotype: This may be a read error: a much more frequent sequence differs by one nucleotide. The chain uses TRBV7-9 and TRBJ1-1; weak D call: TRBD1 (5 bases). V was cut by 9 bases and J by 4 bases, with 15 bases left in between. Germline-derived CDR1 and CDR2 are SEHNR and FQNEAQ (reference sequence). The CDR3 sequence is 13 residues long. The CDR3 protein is CARSRGDVTEAFF. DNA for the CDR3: TGTGCCAGAAGCCGGGGCGATGTCACTGAAGCTTTCTTT.

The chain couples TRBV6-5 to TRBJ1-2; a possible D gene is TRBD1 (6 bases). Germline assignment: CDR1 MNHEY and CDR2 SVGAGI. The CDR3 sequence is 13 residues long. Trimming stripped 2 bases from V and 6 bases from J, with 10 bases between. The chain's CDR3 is CASSYLAGDGYTF. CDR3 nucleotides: TGTGCCAGCAGTTACCTGGCAGGGGATGGCTACACCTTC.

The CDR3 nucleotides read TGTGCCAGCCATGACAGATCTGGATCCACTGAAGCTTTCTTT. Translation gives CASHDRSGSTEAFF. V is TRBV19 and J is TRBJ1-1; D may be TRBD1 (5 bases). The CDR3 has 14 amino acids. The V end was cut by 9 bases, the J end by 4 bases, with 18 bases between. CDR1 and CDR2 (germline): LNHDA, SQIVND (reference sequence).